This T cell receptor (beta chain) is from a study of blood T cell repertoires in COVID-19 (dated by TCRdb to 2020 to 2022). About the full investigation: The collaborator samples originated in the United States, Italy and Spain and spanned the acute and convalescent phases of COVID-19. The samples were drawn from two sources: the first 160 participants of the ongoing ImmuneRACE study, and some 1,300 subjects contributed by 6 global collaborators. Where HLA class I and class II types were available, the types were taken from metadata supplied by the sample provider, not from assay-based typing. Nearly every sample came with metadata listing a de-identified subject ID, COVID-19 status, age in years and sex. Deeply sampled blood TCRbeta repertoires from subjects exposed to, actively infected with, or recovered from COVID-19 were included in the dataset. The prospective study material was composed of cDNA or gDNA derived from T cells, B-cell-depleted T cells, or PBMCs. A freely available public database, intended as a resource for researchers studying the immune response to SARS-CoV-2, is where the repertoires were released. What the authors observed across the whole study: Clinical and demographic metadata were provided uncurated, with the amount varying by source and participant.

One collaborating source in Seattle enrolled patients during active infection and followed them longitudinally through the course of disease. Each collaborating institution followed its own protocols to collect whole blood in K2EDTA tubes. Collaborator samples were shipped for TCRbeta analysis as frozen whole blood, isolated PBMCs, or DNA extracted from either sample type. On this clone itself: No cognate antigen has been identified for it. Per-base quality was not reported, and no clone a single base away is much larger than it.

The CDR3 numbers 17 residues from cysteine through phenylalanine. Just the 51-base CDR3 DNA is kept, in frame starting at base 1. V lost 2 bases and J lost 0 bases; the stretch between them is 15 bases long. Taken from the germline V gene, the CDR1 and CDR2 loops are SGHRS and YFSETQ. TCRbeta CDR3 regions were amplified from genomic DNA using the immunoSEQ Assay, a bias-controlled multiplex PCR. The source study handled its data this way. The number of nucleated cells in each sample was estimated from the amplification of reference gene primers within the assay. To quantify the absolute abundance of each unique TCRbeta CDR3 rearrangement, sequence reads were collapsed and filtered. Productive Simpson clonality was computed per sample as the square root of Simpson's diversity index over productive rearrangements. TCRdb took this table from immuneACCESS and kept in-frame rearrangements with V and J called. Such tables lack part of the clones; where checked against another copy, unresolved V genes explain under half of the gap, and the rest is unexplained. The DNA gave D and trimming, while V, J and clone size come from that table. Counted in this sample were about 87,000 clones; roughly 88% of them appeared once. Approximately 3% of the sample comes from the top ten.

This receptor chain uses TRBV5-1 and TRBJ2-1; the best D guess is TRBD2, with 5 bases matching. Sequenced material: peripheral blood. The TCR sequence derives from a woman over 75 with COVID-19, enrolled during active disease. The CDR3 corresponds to CASSFGSALSSYNEQFF. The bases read TGCGCCAGCAGCTTCGGTAGCGCCCTGAGCTCCTACAATGAGCAGTTCTTC.